This T cell receptor (beta chain) was sequenced during a study of blood T cell repertoires in COVID-19. Some clones are missing from TCRdb's copy, which holds only in-frame ones; the method was immunoSEQ multiplex PCR. The table includes approximately 270,000 clones, under 85% detected once. Sequenced sample: peripheral blood. The TCR originated in a human donor with COVID-19, enrolled during active disease. The donor label of this sample is uncertain.

Written as DNA, the CDR3 is TGTGCCAGCAGTCTCAAGTCGACAGGGGGCGGGGAGACCCAGTACTTC. Amino acid sequence: CASSLKSTGGGETQYF. The chain combines TRBV27 with TRBJ2-5; 10 bases are a match to TRBD1. J was trimmed by 5 bases and V by 5 bases; bases with no gene match: 11. CDR3 length equals 16 residues. CDR1 MNHEY and CDR2 SMNVEV come from the germline V gene (reference sequence).